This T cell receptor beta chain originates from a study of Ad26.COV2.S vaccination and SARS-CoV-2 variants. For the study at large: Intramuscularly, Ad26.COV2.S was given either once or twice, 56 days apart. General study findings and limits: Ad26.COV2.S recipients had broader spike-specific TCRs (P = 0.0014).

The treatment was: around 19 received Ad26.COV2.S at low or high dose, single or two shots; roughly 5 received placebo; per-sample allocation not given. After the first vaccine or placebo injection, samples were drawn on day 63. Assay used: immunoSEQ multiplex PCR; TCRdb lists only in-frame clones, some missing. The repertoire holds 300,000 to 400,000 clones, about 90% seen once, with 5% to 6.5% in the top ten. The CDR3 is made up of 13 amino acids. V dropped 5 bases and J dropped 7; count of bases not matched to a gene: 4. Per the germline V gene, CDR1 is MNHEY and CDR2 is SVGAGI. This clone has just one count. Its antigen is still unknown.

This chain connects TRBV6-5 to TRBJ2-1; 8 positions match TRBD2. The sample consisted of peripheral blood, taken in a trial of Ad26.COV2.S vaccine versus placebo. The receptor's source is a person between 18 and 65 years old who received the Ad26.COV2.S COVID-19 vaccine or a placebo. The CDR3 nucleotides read TGTGCCAGCAGTACTAGCGGTACAAATGAGCAGTTCTTC. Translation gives CASSTSGTNEQFF.